The 31 T cell receptor beta chains reported below all come from one sample, sequenced in a study of CD8+ T cells in alopecia areata. Isolated RNA was reverse transcribed into cDNA used as the sequencing template. The method was immunoSEQ multiplex PCR; TCRdb's version includes in-frame clones alone and lacks a portion of them. The data contain under 300,000 clones, roughly two thirds of them seen just once; the ten biggest clones take up under 1.5%. The specimen was CD4+ T cells sorted from blood, collected at week 0. These receptors were taken from a human donor with alopecia areata.

This clone has only a few counts. This chain uses TRBV5-6 with TRBJ2-7, with 7 bases fitting TRBD1. The germline gives CDR1 SGHDT, CDR2 YYEEEE. The CDR3 loop spans 15 amino acids. V lost 4 bases and J lost 5; bases outside the gene matches: 12. CDR3 in amino acids: CASSPIHLQGNEQYF. CDR3 DNA: TGTGCCAGCAGCCCAATCCACTTACAGGGGAACGAGCAGTACTTC.

The chain recombines TRBV7-3 with TRBJ1-2, with 9 positions matching TRBD1. After removal of 6 bases from V and 8 bases from J, the junction contained 7 bases not matched to a gene. The CDR3 runs to 13 residues. Per germline, CDR1 SGHTA and CDR2 FQGTGA. This CDR3 reads CASRTQGAPGYTF. The CDR3 nucleotides read TGTGCCAGCAGGACACAGGGGGCCCCCGGCTACACCTTC.

This clone has a single count. The rearrangement links TRBV9 to TRBJ2-3, with D perhaps assigned TRBD1 or TRBD2 (6 bases each). Trimming removed 0 bases at V and 3 bases at J, with 14 bases between. The CDR3 consists of 16 residues. CDR1 and CDR2 from the germline V gene are SGDLS and YYNGEE. In DNA form, the CDR3 reads TGTGCCAGCAGCGTAGGTCCGGGGGCATCTACAGATACGCAGTATTTT. Its translation: CASSVGPGASTDTQYF.

The table lists this clone with a few counts. The V gene is TRBV29-1, the J gene TRBJ2-5, with TRBD2 identical over 7 bases. The CDR3 consists of 12 residues. The J segment lost 5 bases and the V segment lost 4 bases, leaving 4 bases of the junction unmatched. Per germline, CDR1 SQVTM and CDR2 ANQGSEA. For the CDR3, the DNA is TGCAGCGTTGGAGCGGGGTTGGAGACCCAGTACTTC. It encodes CSVGAGLETQYF.

This rearrangement joins TRBV6-6 to TRBJ1-2, with a weak D call TRBD1 (6 bases). The V end was cut by 6 bases, the J end by 8 bases, with 16 bases between. Germline-derived CDR1 and CDR2 are MNHNY and SVGAGI (reference sequence). This CDR3 has 13 amino acids. CDR3 in DNA: TGTGCCAGCAGCCCGACAGTAACAGGGGGCTACACCTTC. Translating gives CASSPTVTGGYTF.

This chain uses TRBV9 with TRBJ1-2; no firm D call. CDR1 and CDR2 from the germline V gene are SGDLS and YYNGEE. CDR3 length equals 11 residues. V was cut by 4 bases and J by 3 bases, with 4 bases left in between. CDR3 sequence reads: CASSRDYGYTF. The DNA of the CDR3 is TGTGCCAGCAGCCGGGACTATGGCTACACCTTC.

V and J are TRBV5-6 and TRBJ2-7; D gene uncertain. The CDR3 is 12 residues long. V shed 3 bases and J shed 9 bases, with 13 bases lying between them. The germline V gene encodes CDR1 SGHDT and CDR2 YYEEEE. CDR3 in DNA: TGTGCCAGCAGCTGGGCTGGTATCGGGCAGTACTTC. Translated, it gives CASSWAGIGQYF.

The CDR3 sequence: CAWSATDTQYF. CDR3 DNA sequence: TGTGCCTGGAGTGCTACAGATACGCAGTATTTT. The V gene is TRBV30, the J gene TRBJ2-3; no definite D call. This CDR3 region has 11 residues. Germline V gene lookup returns CDR1 GTSNPN and CDR2 SVGIG (reference sequence). V lost 1 base to trimming and J lost 3 bases, with 2 bases between them.

This clone has only a few counts. The chain carries TRBV29-1 and TRBJ1-6; D is unclear. The CDR3 extends over 14 amino acids. Per germline, CDR1 SQVTM and CDR2 ANQGSEA. The V end was cut by 6 bases, the J end by 7 bases, with 16 bases between. The CDR3 coding sequence is TGCAGCGTCGCACCCGACGGGGTGAATTCACCCCTCCACTTT. It codes for CSVAPDGVNSPLHF.

This CDR3 reads CALPRGGREQFF. The CDR3 DNA reads as TGTGCCCTCCCTAGGGGGGGGCGTGAGCAGTTCTTC. The genes are TRBV30 and TRBJ2-1; D possibly corresponds to TRBD2 (7 bases). CDR1 is GTSNPN, CDR2 SVGIG, per germline (reference sequence). The CDR3 runs 12 residues. V lost 8 bases to trimming and J lost 9 bases, with 17 bases between them.

The genes are TRBV19 and TRBJ1-1; D remains ambiguous. Trimming stripped 5 bases from V and 0 bases from J, with 10 bases between. Germline values: CDR1 LNHDA, CDR2 SQIVND (reference sequence). There are 14 residues in the CDR3. The CDR3 reads CASSVARMNTEAFF. CDR3 nucleotides: TGTGCCAGTAGTGTTGCCAGGATGAACACTGAAGCTTTCTTT.

The chain combines TRBV7-3 with TRBJ2-1; D is ambiguous. CDR1 and CDR2 from the germline V gene are SGHTA and FQGTGA. The ends were cut back, 5 bases at V and 8 bases at J, with 13 bases in the middle. This CDR3 is built from 13 residues. The CDR3 nucleotides are TGTGCCAGCAGCAGGAGTCGTGGGGATGAGCAGTTCTTC. Its protein is CASSRSRGDEQFF.

The genes are TRBV7-2 and TRBJ2-5; 7 bases match TRBD2. V lost 1 base to trimming and J lost 4 bases; unmatched junction nucleotides: 3. Germline CDR1 and CDR2: SGHTA and FQGNSA. The CDR3 covers 14 residues. The CDR3 sequence: CASSLDGGGETQYF. The CDR3 nucleotides are TGTGCCAGCAGCTTAGATGGGGGGGGAGAGACCCAGTACTTC.

This clone appeared once. This sequence joins TRBV6-5 and TRBJ1-5, with D possibly TRBD1 on 6 matching bases. Trimming took 6 bases from V and 2 from J, leaving 11 bases between them. Germline CDR1 MNHEY, CDR2 SVGAGI. The CDR3 totals 14 residues. This CDR3 is CASSQQGGNQPQHF. The DNA for the CDR3 is TGTGCCAGCAGCCAACAGGGTGGCAATCAGCCCCAGCATTTT.

This rearrangement joins TRBV30 to TRBJ2-3, with D possibly matching TRBD1 (6 bases). CDR3 length: 13 amino acids. In germline, CDR1 is GTSNPN, CDR2 SVGIG (reference sequence). The V end was cut by 1 base, the J end by 6 bases, with 11 bases between. Here the CDR3 DNA reads TGTGCCTGGAGTGGACTGAGGGGGGATACGCAGTATTTT. Its translation: CAWSGLRGDTQYF.

This chain connects TRBV29-1 to TRBJ2-1; D gene uncertain. V lost 4 bases, J lost 1 base, and 5 bases lay in between. The CDR3 loop spans 12 amino acids. Germline CDR1 SQVTM, CDR2 ANQGSEA. The CDR3 DNA reads TGCAGCGTTGCAAGATCCTACAATGAGCAGTTCTTC. This codes for CSVARSYNEQFF.

J is TRBJ2-2 and V is TRBV25-1; D is tentatively TRBD1 or TRBD2 (5 bases each). Trimming stripped 2 bases from V and 6 bases from J, with 13 bases between. The length of the CDR3 is 15 residues. The V gene's germline CDR1 is MGHDK and CDR2 SYGVNS. CDR3 in DNA: TGTGCCAGCAGTGAACCGGGGCTCCCTCCCGGGGAGCTGTTTTTT. Encoded protein: CASSEPGLPPGELFF.

In DNA, the CDR3 is TGTGCCAGCAAGGCCAATCTAGCCAAAAACATTCAGTACTTC. Its protein product is CASKANLAKNIQYF. The chain has TRBV27 and TRBJ2-4; unclear D gene. The CDR3 runs 14 residues. The V end lost 7 bases, the J end lost 0 bases, and 10 bases lay between the germline ends. The germline CDR1 and CDR2 sequences are MNHEY and SMNVEV (reference sequence).

The V gene is TRBV2, the J gene TRBJ1-2, with D unclear. Per germline, CDR1 SNHLY and CDR2 FYNNEI. The CDR3 is made up of 12 amino acids. Between the trimmed V and J ends, which lost 4 bases and 6 bases, there was a span of 9 bases. As DNA, the CDR3 is TGTGCCAGCAGTGCACGGGTACATGGCTACACCTTC. Translated: CASSARVHGYTF.

The chain has TRBV15 and TRBJ1-2; D is ambiguous. With 0 bases removed from V and 4 bases from J, the gap between germline ends came to 6 bases. The CDR3 is 13 residues long. The germline V gene has CDR1 LNHNV and CDR2 YYDKDF (reference sequence). CDR3 sequence reads: CATSREGSYGYTF. The CDR3 DNA sequence: TGTGCCACCAGCAGAGAAGGGTCCTATGGCTACACCTTC.

This sequence joins TRBV9 and TRBJ1-2; D perhaps matches TRBD1 (5 bases). V lost 0 bases to trimming and J lost 0 bases, with 12 bases between them. The germline CDR1 and CDR2 sequences are SGDLS and YYNGEE. The CDR3 has 16 residues. CDR3 loop: CASSVGDSFTNYGYTF. The CDR3 DNA sequence: TGTGCCAGCAGCGTAGGGGACTCTTTCACTAACTATGGCTACACCTTC.

The rearrangement links TRBV30 to TRBJ2-5; tentatively, D is TRBD1 or TRBD2 (6 bases each). From germline, CDR1 is GTSNPN and CDR2 SVGIG (reference sequence). There are 14 residues in the CDR3. The V and J ends lost 0 bases and 2 bases respectively, with 10 bases between them. The CDR3 DNA is TGTGCCTGGAGTGTACCGGGGGCTCAAGAGACCCAGTACTTC. It codes for CAWSVPGAQETQYF. The entire variable domain, with the rest obtained from reference TRBV30 and TRBJ2-5, is as follows: SQTIHQWPATLVQPVGSPLSLECTVEGTSNPNLYWYRQAAGRGLQLLFYSVGIGQISSEVPQNLSASRPQDRQFILSSKKLLLSDSGFYLCAWSVPGAQETQYFGPGTRLLVL.

V gene TRBV29-1 combines with J gene TRBJ1-2; no firm D call. Germline-derived CDR1 and CDR2 are SQVTM and ANQGSEA. With 4 bases removed from V and 5 bases from J, the gap between germline ends came to 8 bases. The CDR3 is made up of 11 amino acids. CDR3 bases: TGCAGCGTTGGGGCGGAGTATGGCTACACCTTC. This sequence encodes CSVGAEYGYTF.

The rearrangement uses TRBV4-3 and TRBJ1-2, with D possibly matching TRBD1 (5 bases). The CDR3 is 16 residues long. The V end was cut by 0 bases, the J end by 0 bases, with 11 bases between. CDR1 is LGHNA, CDR2 YSLEER, per germline. The CDR3 nucleotides are TGCGCCAGCAGCCAAGATGCGGGACCCACTAACTATGGCTACACCTTC. Encoded protein: CASSQDAGPTNYGYTF.

This chain connects TRBV5-4 to TRBJ2-1; 8 bases match TRBD1. This CDR3 contains 14 residues. Germline V CDR1 and CDR2: SGHNT, YYREEE (reference sequence). V lost 4 bases and J lost 9; bases outside the gene matches: 9. CDR3 in DNA: TGTGCCAGCAGCCCAGGGGGCGCGAGCTCTGAGCAGTTCTTC. Protein: CASSPGGASSEQFF. Looking up the rest from reference TRBV5-4 and TRBJ2-1 gives the full variable domain: ETGVTQSPTHLIKTRGQQVTLRCSSQSGHNTVSWYQQALGQGPQFIFQYYREEENGRGNFPPRFSGLQFPNYSSELNVNALELDDSALYLCASSPGGASSEQFFGPGTRLTVL.

The chain couples TRBV25-1 to TRBJ1-2; a possible D gene is TRBD1 (6 bases). The CDR3 length is 14 residues. Germline V gene sequence: CDR1 MGHDK, CDR2 SYGVNS. Trimming stripped 2 bases from V and 1 base from J, with 8 bases between. For the CDR3, the DNA is TGTGCCAGCAGTGAAGGGGGCCTTAACTATGGCTACACCTTC. Encoded protein: CASSEGGLNYGYTF.

Only a few counts were recorded for this clone. The chain recombines TRBV30 with TRBJ1-6; D gene uncertain. V dropped 0 bases and J dropped 0 bases, with 6 bases sitting between them. Per the germline V gene, CDR1 is GTSNPN and CDR2 is SVGIG (reference sequence). This CDR3 has 15 amino acids. CDR3 amino acids: CAWSVTGSYNSPLHF. The CDR3 coding sequence is TGTGCCTGGAGTGTGACGGGCTCCTATAATTCACCCCTCCACTTT.

The chain's CDR3 is CASSQIPGTGTQYF. The CDR3 coding sequence is TGTGCCAGCAGCCAAATTCCCGGGACGGGGACCCAGTACTTC. The genes are TRBV11-2 and TRBJ2-5; D assignment may be TRBD1 or TRBD2 (5 bases each). The CDR3 runs 14 residues. Trimming took off 5 bases at V and 7 bases at J, with 17 bases between the two ends. The germline V gene encodes CDR1 SGHAT and CDR2 FQNNGV.

V is TRBV28 and J is TRBJ2-3; TRBD1 is a possible D gene (5 bases). Germline V gene lookup returns CDR1 MDHEN and CDR2 SYDVKM. V dropped 1 base and J dropped 3 bases, with 11 bases sitting between them. The CDR3 extends over 15 amino acids. CDR3 amino acids: CASSLLGAETDTQYF. The CDR3 DNA is TGTGCCAGCAGTTTATTAGGGGCTGAAACAGATACGCAGTATTTT.

V and J are TRBV18 and TRBJ1-2, with D tentatively TRBD1 (5 bases). CDR3 length: 14 amino acids. Between the trimmed V and J ends, which lost 1 base and 7 bases, there was a span of 13 bases. The germline V gene has CDR1 KGHSH and CDR2 LQKENI. The CDR3 region has the DNA TGTGCCAGCTCACCACTGGTCAGGGAGGGTGGCTACACCTTC. This codes for CASSPLVREGGYTF.

There are many counts of this clone. The chain links TRBV7-2 to TRBJ2-2; D possibly corresponds to TRBD2 (6 bases). V was shortened by 5 bases and J by 1 base, with 11 bases between the two germline ends. The CDR3 length is 15 residues. Germline CDR1 reads SGHTA; CDR2 reads FQGNSA. CDR3 loop: CASSPGLLNTGELFF. The CDR3 DNA sequence: TGTGCCAGCAGCCCGGGACTCCTGAACACCGGGGAGCTGTTTTTT.